Given below is one TCR beta chain in context. The source of the sample is a study of blood T cell repertoires in COVID-19. The overall study: The samples span acute and convalescent COVID-19 from the United States, Italy and Spain. T cells, B-cell-depleted T cells, or PBMCs provided the cDNA or gDNA that served as material.

Methods used by the authors: Reference gene primer amplification gave estimated nucleated cell counts. Assay used: immunoSEQ multiplex PCR; TCRdb lists only in-frame clones, some missing. V and J calls and clone size are as listed in that table; D and trimming were resolved from the DNA. The data contain over 10,000 clones, about 86% of them singletons. The TCR originated in a man older than 75 with acute or convalescent COVID-19. Sequencing was done on a sample of peripheral blood.

CDR3 loop: CASSLGLRTPQETQYF. As DNA, the CDR3 is TGTGCCAGCAGCTTGGGCCTCCGCACGCCTCAAGAGACCCAGTACTTC. The chain employs TRBV11-2 and TRBJ2-5; D unclear. Germline CDR1 SGHAT, CDR2 FQNNGV. This CDR3 region has 16 residues. V dropped 3 bases and J dropped 2 bases, with 16 bases sitting between them.